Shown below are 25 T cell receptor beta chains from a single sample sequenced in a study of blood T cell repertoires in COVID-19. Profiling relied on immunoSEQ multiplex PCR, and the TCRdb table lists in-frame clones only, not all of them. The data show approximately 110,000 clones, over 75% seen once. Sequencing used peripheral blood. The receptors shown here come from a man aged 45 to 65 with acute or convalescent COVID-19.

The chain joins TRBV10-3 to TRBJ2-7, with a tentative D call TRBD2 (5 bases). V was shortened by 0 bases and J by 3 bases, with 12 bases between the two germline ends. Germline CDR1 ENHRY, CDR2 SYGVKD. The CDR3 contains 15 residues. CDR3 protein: CAISESPTRNYEQYV. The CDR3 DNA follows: TGTGCCATCAGTGAGTCCCCTACTAGAAACTACGAGCAGTACGTC.

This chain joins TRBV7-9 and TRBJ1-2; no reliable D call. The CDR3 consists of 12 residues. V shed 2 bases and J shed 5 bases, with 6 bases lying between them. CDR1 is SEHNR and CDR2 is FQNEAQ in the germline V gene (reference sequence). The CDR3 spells CASSLSVYGYTF. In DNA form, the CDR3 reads TGTGCCAGCAGCTTATCAGTTTATGGCTACACCTTC.

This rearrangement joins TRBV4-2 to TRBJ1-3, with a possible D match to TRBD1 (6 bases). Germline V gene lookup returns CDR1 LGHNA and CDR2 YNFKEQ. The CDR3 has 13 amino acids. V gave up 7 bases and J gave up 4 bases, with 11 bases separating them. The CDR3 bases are TGTGCCAGCAAGGGAGGGGGAGGAAACACCATATATTTT. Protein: CASKGGGGNTIYF.

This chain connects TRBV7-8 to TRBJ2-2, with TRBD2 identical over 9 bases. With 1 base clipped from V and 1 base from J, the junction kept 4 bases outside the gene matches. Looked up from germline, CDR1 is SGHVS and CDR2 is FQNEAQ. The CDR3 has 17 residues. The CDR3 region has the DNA TGTGCCAGCAGCTTAGTGAGCGGGGGGAAGAACACCGGGGAGCTGTTTTTT. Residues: CASSLVSGGKNTGELFF.

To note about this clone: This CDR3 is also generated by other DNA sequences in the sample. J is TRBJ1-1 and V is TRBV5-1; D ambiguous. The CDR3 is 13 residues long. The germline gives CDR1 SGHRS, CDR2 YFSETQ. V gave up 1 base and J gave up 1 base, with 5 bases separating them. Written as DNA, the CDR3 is TGCGCCAGCAGCTTGACGGGGAACACTGAAGCTTTCTTT. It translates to CASSLTGNTEAFF.

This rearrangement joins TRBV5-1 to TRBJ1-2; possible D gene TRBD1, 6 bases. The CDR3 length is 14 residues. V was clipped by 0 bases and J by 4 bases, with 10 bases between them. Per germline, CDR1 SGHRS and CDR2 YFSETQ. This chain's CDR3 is CASSLDLGGYGYTF. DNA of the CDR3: TGCGCCAGCAGCTTGGATTTAGGGGGCTATGGCTACACCTTC.

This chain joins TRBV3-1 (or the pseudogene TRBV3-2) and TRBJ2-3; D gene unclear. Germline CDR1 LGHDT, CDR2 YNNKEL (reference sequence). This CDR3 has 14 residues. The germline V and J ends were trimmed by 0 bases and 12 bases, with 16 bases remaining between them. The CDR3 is CASSQDLKSNYQYF. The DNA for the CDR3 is TGTGCCAGCAGCCAAGATCTAAAATCAAACTACCAGTATTTT.

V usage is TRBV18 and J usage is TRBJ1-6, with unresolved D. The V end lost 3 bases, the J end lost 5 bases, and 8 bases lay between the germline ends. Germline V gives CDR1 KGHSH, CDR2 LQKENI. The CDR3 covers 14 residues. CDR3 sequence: CASSPNTNNSPLHF. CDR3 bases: TGTGCCAGCTCACCGAATACTAATAATTCACCCCTCCACTTT.

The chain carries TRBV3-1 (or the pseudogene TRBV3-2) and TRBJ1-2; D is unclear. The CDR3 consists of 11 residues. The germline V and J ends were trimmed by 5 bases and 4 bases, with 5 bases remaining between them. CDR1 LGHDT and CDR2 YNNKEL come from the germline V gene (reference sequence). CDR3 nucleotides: TGTGCCAGCAGCACGGTCTATGGCTACACCTTC. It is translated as CASSTVYGYTF.

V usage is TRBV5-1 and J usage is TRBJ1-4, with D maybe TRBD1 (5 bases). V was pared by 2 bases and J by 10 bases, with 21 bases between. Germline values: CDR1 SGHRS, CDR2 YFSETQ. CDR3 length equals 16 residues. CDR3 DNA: TGCGCCAGCAGCTTCGCCCGGACAAACGATCAGGGAAAACTGTTTTTT. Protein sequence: CASSFARTNDQGKLFF. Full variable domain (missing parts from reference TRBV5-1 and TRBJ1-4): KAGVTQTPRYLIKTRGQQVTLSCSPISGHRSVSWYQQTPGQGLQFLFEYFSETQRNKGNFPGRFSGRQFSNSRSEMNVSTLELGDSALYLCASSFARTNDQGKLFFGSGTQLSVL.

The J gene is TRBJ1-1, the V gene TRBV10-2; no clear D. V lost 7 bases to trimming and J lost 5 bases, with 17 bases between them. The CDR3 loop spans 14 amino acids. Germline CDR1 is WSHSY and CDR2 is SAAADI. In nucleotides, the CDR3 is TGCGCCAGCACCGAACGCCTTTTCGGTACTGAAGCTTTCTTT. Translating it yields CASTERLFGTEAFF.

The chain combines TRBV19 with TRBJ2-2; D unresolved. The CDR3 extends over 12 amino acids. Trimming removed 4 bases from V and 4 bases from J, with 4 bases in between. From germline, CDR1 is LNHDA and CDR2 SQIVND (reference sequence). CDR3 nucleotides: TGTGCCAGTAGTACTATCACCGGGGAGCTGTTTTTT. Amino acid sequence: CASSTITGELFF.

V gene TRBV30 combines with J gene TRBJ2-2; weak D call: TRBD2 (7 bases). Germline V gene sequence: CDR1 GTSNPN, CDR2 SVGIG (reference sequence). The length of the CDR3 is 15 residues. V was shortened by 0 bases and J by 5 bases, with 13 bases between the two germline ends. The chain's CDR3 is CAWSVPGRGTGELFF. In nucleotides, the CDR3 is TGTGCCTGGAGTGTACCAGGGAGGGGGACCGGGGAGCTGTTTTTT.

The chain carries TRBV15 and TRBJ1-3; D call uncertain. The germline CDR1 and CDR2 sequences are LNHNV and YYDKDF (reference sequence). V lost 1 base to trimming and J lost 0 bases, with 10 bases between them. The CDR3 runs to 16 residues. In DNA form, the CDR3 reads TGTGCCACCAGCAGAGCCTACGGGATCTCTGGAAACACCATATATTTT. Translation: CATSRAYGISGNTIYF.

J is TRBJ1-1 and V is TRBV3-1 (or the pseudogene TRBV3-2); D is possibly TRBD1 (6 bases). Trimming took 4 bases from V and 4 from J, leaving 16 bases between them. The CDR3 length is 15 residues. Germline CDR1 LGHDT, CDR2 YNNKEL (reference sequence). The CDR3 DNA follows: TGTGCCAGCAGCCCTACCAGGGGTGGTGGCACTGAAGCTTTCTTT. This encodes CASSPTRGGGTEAFF.

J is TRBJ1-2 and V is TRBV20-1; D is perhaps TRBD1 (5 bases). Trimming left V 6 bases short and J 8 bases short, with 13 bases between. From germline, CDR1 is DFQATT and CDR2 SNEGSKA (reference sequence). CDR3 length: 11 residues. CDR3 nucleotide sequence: TGCAGTGCCAGGGAGGGTTGGGGCTACACCTTC. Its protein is CSAREGWGYTF.

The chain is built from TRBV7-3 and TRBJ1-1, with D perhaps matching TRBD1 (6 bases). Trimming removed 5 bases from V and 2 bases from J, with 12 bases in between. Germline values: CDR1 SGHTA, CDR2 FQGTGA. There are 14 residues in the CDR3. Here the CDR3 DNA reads TGTGCCAGCAGCCTACAGGGTGGAAACACTGAAGCTTTCTTT. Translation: CASSLQGGNTEAFF. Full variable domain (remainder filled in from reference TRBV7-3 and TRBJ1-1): GAGVSQTPSNKVTEKGKYVELRCDPISGHTALYWYRQSLGQGPEFLIYFQGTGAADDSGLPNDRFFAVRPEGSVSTLKIQRTERGDSAVYLCASSLQGGNTEAFFGQGTRLTVV.

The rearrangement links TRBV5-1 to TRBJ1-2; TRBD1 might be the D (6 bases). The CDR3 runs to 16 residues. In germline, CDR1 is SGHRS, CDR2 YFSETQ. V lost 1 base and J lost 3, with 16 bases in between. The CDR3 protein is CASSLLGTGRDYGYTF. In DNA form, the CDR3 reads TGCGCCAGCAGCTTGCTGGGAACAGGGAGAGACTATGGCTACACCTTC.

The CDR3 reads CASSPRTGFNEQFF. CDR3 nucleotides: TGCGCCAGCAGCCCGCGGACAGGGTTCAATGAGCAGTTCTTC. J is TRBJ2-1 and V is TRBV5-1, with 8 bases matching TRBD1. Germline CDR1 is SGHRS and CDR2 is YFSETQ. This CDR3 spans 14 amino acids. The ends lost 4 bases at V and 6 bases at J; junction bases unmatched: 6.

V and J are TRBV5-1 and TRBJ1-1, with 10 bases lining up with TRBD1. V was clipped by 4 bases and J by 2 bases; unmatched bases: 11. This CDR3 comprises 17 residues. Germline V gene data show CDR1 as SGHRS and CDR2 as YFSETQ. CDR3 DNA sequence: TGCGCCAGCAGCCGGTCGTCGGACAGGGGGTTAAACACTGAAGCTTTCTTT. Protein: CASSRSSDRGLNTEAFF.

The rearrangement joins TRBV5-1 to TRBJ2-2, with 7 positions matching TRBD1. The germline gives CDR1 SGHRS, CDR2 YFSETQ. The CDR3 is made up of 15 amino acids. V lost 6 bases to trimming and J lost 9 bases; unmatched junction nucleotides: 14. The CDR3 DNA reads TGCGCCAGCACCCCCCGACAGGGAGTTAGCTGGGAGCTGTTTTTT. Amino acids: CASTPRQGVSWELFF.

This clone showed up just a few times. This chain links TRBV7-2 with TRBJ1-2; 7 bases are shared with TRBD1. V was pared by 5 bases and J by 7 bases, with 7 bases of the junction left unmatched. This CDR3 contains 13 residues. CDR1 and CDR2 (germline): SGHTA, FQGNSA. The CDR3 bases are TGTGCCAGCAGCCTCGACAGGGTCGGTGGCTACACCTTC. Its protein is CASSLDRVGGYTF.

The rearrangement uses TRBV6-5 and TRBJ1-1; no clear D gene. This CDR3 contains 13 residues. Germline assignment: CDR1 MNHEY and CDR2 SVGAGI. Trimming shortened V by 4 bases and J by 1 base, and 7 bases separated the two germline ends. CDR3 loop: CASSLVENTEAFF. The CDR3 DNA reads TGTGCCAGCAGTTTAGTTGAGAACACTGAAGCTTTCTTT.

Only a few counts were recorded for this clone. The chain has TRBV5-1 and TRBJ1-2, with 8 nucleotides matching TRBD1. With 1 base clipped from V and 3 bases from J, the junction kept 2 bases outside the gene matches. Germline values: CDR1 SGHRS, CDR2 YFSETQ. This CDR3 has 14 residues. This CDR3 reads CASSLTGGYYGYTF. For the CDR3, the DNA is TGCGCCAGCAGCTTGACAGGGGGGTACTATGGCTACACCTTC.

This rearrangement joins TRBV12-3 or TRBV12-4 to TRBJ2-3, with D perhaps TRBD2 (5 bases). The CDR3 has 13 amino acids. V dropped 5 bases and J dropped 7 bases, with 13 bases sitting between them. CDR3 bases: TGTGCCAGCAGTCCGCCGGGAACTAATACGCAGTATTTT. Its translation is CASSPPGTNTQYF.